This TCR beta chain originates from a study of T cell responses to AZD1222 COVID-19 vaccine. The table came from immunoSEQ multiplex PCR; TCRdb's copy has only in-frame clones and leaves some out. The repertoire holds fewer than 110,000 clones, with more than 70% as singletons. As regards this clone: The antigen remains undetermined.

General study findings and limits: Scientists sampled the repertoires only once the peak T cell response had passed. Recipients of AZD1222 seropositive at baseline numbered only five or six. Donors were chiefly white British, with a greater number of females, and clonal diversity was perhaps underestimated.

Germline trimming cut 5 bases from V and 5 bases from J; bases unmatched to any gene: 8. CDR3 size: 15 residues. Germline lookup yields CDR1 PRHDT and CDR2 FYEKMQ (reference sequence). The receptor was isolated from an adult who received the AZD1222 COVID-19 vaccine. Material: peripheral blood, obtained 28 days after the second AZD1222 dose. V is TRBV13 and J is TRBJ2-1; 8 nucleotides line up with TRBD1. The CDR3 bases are TGTGCCAGCAGCGGGGGACAGGTTTTAGACAATGAGCAGTTCTTC. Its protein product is CASSGGQVLDNEQFF.